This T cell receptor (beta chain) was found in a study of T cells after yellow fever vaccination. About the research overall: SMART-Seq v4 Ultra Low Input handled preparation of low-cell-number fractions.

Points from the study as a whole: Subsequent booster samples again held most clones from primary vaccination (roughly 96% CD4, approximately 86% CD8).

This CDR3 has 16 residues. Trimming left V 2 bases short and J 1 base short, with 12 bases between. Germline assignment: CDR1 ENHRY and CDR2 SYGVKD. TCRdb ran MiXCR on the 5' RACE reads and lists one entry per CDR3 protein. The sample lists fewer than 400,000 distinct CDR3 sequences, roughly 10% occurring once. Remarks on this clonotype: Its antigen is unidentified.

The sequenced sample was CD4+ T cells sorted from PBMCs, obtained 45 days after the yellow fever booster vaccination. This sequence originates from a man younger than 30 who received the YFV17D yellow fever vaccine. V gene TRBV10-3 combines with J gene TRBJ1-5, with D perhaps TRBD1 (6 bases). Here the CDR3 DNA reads TGTGCCATCAGTGAGAAGGGGGGGACAAGCAATCAGCCCCAGCATTTT. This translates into CAISEKGGTSNQPQHF.